The present T cell receptor (beta chain) was sequenced within a study of cytomegalovirus exposure and HLA in healthy donors. Findings of the study overall: Certain sequence variants were highly shared and formed a cluster, and this cluster was likely a sequencing artifact.

This CDR3 contains 15 residues. Looked up from germline, CDR1 is MNHEY and CDR2 is SVGAGI. V gave up 4 bases and J gave up 0 bases, with 9 bases separating them. This clone was detected only once. Its target is not known. Amplification used 60 Vbeta primers and 13 Jbeta primers. Repertoires were generated with immunoSEQ multiplex PCR, while TCRdb's copy carries only in-frame clones and drops some. The table shows 130,000 to 150,000 clones, with 60% to 85% occurring only once. This TCR was sampled from a woman in her thirties or forties in good health and CMV-seropositive. The chain recombines TRBV6-5 with TRBJ1-4; TRBD1 might be the D (6 bases). What was sequenced was PBMCs. This chain's CDR3 is CASSSRQATNEKLFF. The CDR3, as DNA: TGTGCCAGCAGTTCCAGACAGGCAACTAATGAAAAACTGTTTTTT.